The rows below give T cell receptor beta chains drawn from one sample of a study of patients and donors after allogeneic stem cell transplantation. One entry per CDR3 protein, called by TCRdb with MiXCR from the RT-PCR reads. This table has around 150,000 distinct CDR3 sequences, over 35% appearing once. Input material: blood, either unsorted or a sorted T cell fraction (not recorded which). These receptors were taken from a human donor who was either an allogeneic HSCT recipient or a stem cell or donor lymphocyte infusion donor (not recorded which). It is not recorded whose cells these are; they may come from a transplant donor. Each CDR3 is given with its conserved first and last residue. Each record gives: CDR3 DNA, CDR3 protein, clone size, J gene, D gene, V gene. The D gene is left open where the match is weak. Not all rows give a size; the values are once, few, many and, for expanded clones, a class.

CDR3nt: TGTGCCAGCAGCCACAGAGGACATGGACCCTACAATGAGCAGTTCTTC
CDR3aa: CASSHRGHGPYNEQFF
abundance: .
j_gene: TRBJ2-1
d_gene: .
v_gene: TRBV3-1

CDR3nt: TGTGCCAGCAGTACAGGGGGCCCGAACACTGAAGCTTTCTTT
CDR3aa: CASSTGGPNTEAFF
abundance: .
j_gene: TRBJ1-1
d_gene: TRBD1
v_gene: TRBV13

CDR3nt: TGCGCCAGCAGCCAAGTCGGCAGGGCCGACAATCAGCCCCAGCATTTT
CDR3aa: CASSQVGRADNQPQHF
abundance: .
j_gene: TRBJ1-5
d_gene: .
v_gene: TRBV4-3

CDR3nt: TGTGCCAGCAGCGTTCTGGGGAGGGCAGATACGCAGTATTTT
CDR3aa: CASSVLGRADTQYF
abundance: .
j_gene: TRBJ2-3
d_gene: TRBD2
v_gene: TRBV7-8

CDR3nt: TGTGCCATCAGTTCAGGGGTGGCAGATACGCAGTATTTT
CDR3aa: CAISSGVADTQYF
abundance: .
j_gene: TRBJ2-3
d_gene: .
v_gene: TRBV10-3

CDR3nt: TGTGCTAGCAGCAAGGGAGTCAGGGAGCTGTACGAGCAGTACTTC
CDR3aa: CASSKGVRELYEQYF
abundance: .
j_gene: TRBJ2-7
d_gene: .
v_gene: TRBV7-7

CDR3nt: TGCGCCAGCAGCCAAGTACGAGGGGACCTTGGGGCCGGGGAGCTGTTTTTT
CDR3aa: CASSQVRGDLGAGELFF
abundance: few
j_gene: TRBJ2-2
d_gene: .
v_gene: TRBV4-1

CDR3nt: TGTGCCAGCAGCCAAGAGTTGGCTCAAAGGCAGTTCTTC
CDR3aa: CASSQELAQRQFF
abundance: .
j_gene: TRBJ2-1
d_gene: .
v_gene: TRBV3-1

CDR3nt: TGTGCCAGCAGCTTCGCCCGGGACAAAGCTTTCTTT
CDR3aa: CASSFARDKAFF
abundance: .
j_gene: TRBJ1-1
d_gene: .
v_gene: TRBV7-2

CDR3nt: TGCGCCAGCAGCCAAGATCGAGGGTTCTCCTACAATGAGCAGTTCTTC
CDR3aa: CASSQDRGFSYNEQFF
abundance: few
j_gene: TRBJ2-1
d_gene: .
v_gene: TRBV4-3

CDR3nt: TGTGCCAGCAGTTTAACGGCTAACTATGGCTACACCTTC
CDR3aa: CASSLTANYGYTF
abundance: many
j_gene: TRBJ1-2
d_gene: .
v_gene: TRBV6-5

CDR3nt: TGTGCCAGCAGTTATGACAGGGCGGTAGCACACACCTTC
CDR3aa: CASSYDRAVAHTF
abundance: .
j_gene: TRBJ1-2
d_gene: TRBD1
v_gene: TRBV12-3/TRBV12-4

CDR3nt: TGTGCCAGCAGCAGGGGACCGGACTACGAGCAGTACTTC
CDR3aa: CASSRGPDYEQYF
abundance: .
j_gene: TRBJ2-7
d_gene: .
v_gene: TRBV6-2/TRBV6-3

CDR3nt: TGTGCCAGCAGCCAAGAAGGGGAGCCCTACGAGCAGTACTTC
CDR3aa: CASSQEGEPYEQYF
abundance: .
j_gene: TRBJ2-7
d_gene: .
v_gene: TRBV4-2

CDR3nt: TGTGCCAGCAGCCTCCAGGGTTACTATGGCTACACCTTC
CDR3aa: CASSLQGYYGYTF
abundance: .
j_gene: TRBJ1-2
d_gene: .
v_gene: TRBV6-5

CDR3nt: TGTGCCACTCAATACACGAACACTGAAGCTTTCTTT
CDR3aa: CATQYTNTEAFF
abundance: .
j_gene: TRBJ1-1
d_gene: .
v_gene: TRBV12-3/TRBV12-4

CDR3nt: TGTGCCAGCAGTCCGCAGGGGAGAAGAATCACTGAAGCTTTCTTT
CDR3aa: CASSPQGRRITEAFF
abundance: few
j_gene: TRBJ1-1
d_gene: .
v_gene: TRBV28

CDR3nt: TGTGCCAGCAGCTTAGGATTTTCAGGGAGCTCTGGAAACACCATATATTTT
CDR3aa: CASSLGFSGSSGNTIYF
abundance: many
j_gene: TRBJ1-3
d_gene: .
v_gene: TRBV7-2

CDR3nt: TGCGCCAGCAGCTCCCGAGGAAGGGTTCACCCCCGGTATGGCTACACCTTC
CDR3aa: CASSSRGRVHPRYGYTF
abundance: .
j_gene: TRBJ1-2
d_gene: .
v_gene: TRBV5-1

CDR3nt: TGCAGTGCTAGGGACAGAGTACTAGGTCTGCATTTT
CDR3aa: CSARDRVLGLHF
abundance: .
j_gene: TRBJ1-5
d_gene: .
v_gene: TRBV20-1

CDR3nt: TGTGCCAGCAGCTTGGCCTTCCAGGGGACGCTTGATGGCTACACCTTC
CDR3aa: CASSLAFQGTLDGYTF
abundance: few
j_gene: TRBJ1-2
d_gene: .
v_gene: TRBV5-6

CDR3nt: TGTGCCAGCAGCCTAGGACTAGCGGGGGGCGAAAGCTCCTACGAGCAGTACTTC
CDR3aa: CASSLGLAGGESSYEQYF
abundance: .
j_gene: TRBJ2-7
d_gene: TRBD2
v_gene: TRBV9

CDR3nt: TGTGCCAGCGCTTCCCGACCTGGGACAGGGGAAGGCACAGATACGCAGTATTTT
CDR3aa: CASASRPGTGEGTDTQYF
abundance: .
j_gene: TRBJ2-3
d_gene: TRBD1
v_gene: TRBV3-1

CDR3nt: TGTGCCAGCAGCTTGGGAAACTCTGGAAACACCATATATTTT
CDR3aa: CASSLGNSGNTIYF
abundance: .
j_gene: TRBJ1-3
d_gene: .
v_gene: TRBV7-2

CDR3nt: TGTGCCAGCAGTTACTTGGGACAGGGGCAAAAACTGTTTTTT
CDR3aa: CASSYLGQGQKLFF
abundance: .
j_gene: TRBJ1-4
d_gene: TRBD1
v_gene: TRBV6-5

CDR3nt: TGTGCCAGCAGCCTGGTGAGTCGGGCTGAAGCTTTCTTT
CDR3aa: CASSLVSRAEAFF
abundance: once
j_gene: TRBJ1-1
d_gene: .
v_gene: TRBV11-2

CDR3nt: TGCGCCAGCAGCCGGGGTTCCACTGAAGCTTTCTTT
CDR3aa: CASSRGSTEAFF
abundance: .
j_gene: TRBJ1-1
d_gene: .
v_gene: TRBV4-3

CDR3nt: TGCAGTGCTAGTGTCCGGGACAGGGGAAGAAATGAAAAACTGTTTTTT
CDR3aa: CSASVRDRGRNEKLFF
abundance: .
j_gene: TRBJ1-4
d_gene: TRBD1
v_gene: TRBV20-1

CDR3nt: TGTGCCAGCAGCCCGGATACGGGAGAGCAGTTCTTC
CDR3aa: CASSPDTGEQFF
abundance: .
j_gene: TRBJ2-1
d_gene: .
v_gene: TRBV13

CDR3nt: TGTGCCAGCAGCTTGGACAGCCATCAGCCCCAGCATTTT
CDR3aa: CASSLDSHQPQHF
abundance: .
j_gene: TRBJ1-5
d_gene: .
v_gene: TRBV7-8

CDR3nt: TGTGCCACCAGCAGAGATTTGATTAAGCGGATCTCCTATAATTCACCCCTCCACTTT
CDR3aa: CATSRDLIKRISYNSPLHF
abundance: few
j_gene: TRBJ1-6
d_gene: .
v_gene: TRBV15

CDR3nt: TGCAGTGCTAATGTGCAGGGACGAGGAAAACTGTTTTTT
CDR3aa: CSANVQGRGKLFF
abundance: .
j_gene: TRBJ1-4
d_gene: .
v_gene: TRBV20-1

CDR3nt: TGTGCCACCAGCAGAGATAGGGGGCTCGGCACAGATACGCAGTATTTT
CDR3aa: CATSRDRGLGTDTQYF
abundance: once
j_gene: TRBJ2-3
d_gene: TRBD1
v_gene: TRBV15

CDR3nt: TGTGCCAGCAGAGGACGACAGGGAATTCAGCCCCAGCATTTT
CDR3aa: CASRGRQGIQPQHF
abundance: .
j_gene: TRBJ1-5
d_gene: TRBD1
v_gene: TRBV6-2/TRBV6-3

CDR3nt: TGTGCCAGCAGCCAAAACCCACAGGGGTTAAACACCATATATTTT
CDR3aa: CASSQNPQGLNTIYF
abundance: few
j_gene: TRBJ1-3
d_gene: TRBD1
v_gene: TRBV12-3/TRBV12-4

CDR3nt: TGCGCCAGCAGCTTGGGCAGGGACAATGAGCAGTTCTTC
CDR3aa: CASSLGRDNEQFF
abundance: few
j_gene: TRBJ2-1
d_gene: .
v_gene: TRBV5-1

CDR3nt: TGTGCCAGCAGCTCGGACAGCCCAACTAATGAAAAACTGTTTTTT
CDR3aa: CASSSDSPTNEKLFF
abundance: .
j_gene: TRBJ1-4
d_gene: .
v_gene: TRBV12-3/TRBV12-4

CDR3nt: TGCAGCGTTGGGCAGGGACAGTACTTC
CDR3aa: CSVGQGQYF
abundance: .
j_gene: TRBJ2-5
d_gene: .
v_gene: TRBV29-1

CDR3nt: TGTGCCAGCAGTTTAGCGGGACAGGGGGCCTCACCCCTCCACTTT
CDR3aa: CASSLAGQGASPLHF
abundance: few
j_gene: TRBJ1-6
d_gene: TRBD1
v_gene: TRBV12-3/TRBV12-4

CDR3nt: TGCGCCAGCAGCTTGGGGACAGGGCAAGAGACCCAGTACTTC
CDR3aa: CASSLGTGQETQYF
abundance: .
j_gene: TRBJ2-5
d_gene: TRBD1
v_gene: TRBV5-1

CDR3nt: TGTGCCAGCAGTTACTCGTCCCTACAAGAGACCCAGTACTTC
CDR3aa: CASSYSSLQETQYF
abundance: .
j_gene: TRBJ2-5
d_gene: .
v_gene: TRBV6-2/TRBV6-3

CDR3nt: TGTGCCAGCAAGTTACCCCGTGGGGCAGCCAACTATGGCTACACCTTC
CDR3aa: CASKLPRGAANYGYTF
abundance: .
j_gene: TRBJ1-2
d_gene: .
v_gene: TRBV7-9

CDR3nt: TGTGCCAGCAGCTTAGAATCTGGGGACGAGACCCAGTACTTC
CDR3aa: CASSLESGDETQYF
abundance: .
j_gene: TRBJ2-5
d_gene: .
v_gene: TRBV7-2

CDR3nt: TGTGCCAGCAGCGGGGGGACTAATGAAAAACTGTTTTTT
CDR3aa: CASSGGTNEKLFF
abundance: few
j_gene: TRBJ1-4
d_gene: .
v_gene: TRBV12-3/TRBV12-4

CDR3nt: TGCGCCAGCAGCTTGGCTGGGGGCGGGTATGGCTACACCTTC
CDR3aa: CASSLAGGGYGYTF
abundance: .
j_gene: TRBJ1-2
d_gene: .
v_gene: TRBV5-1

CDR3nt: TGTGCCAGCAGCCATCGACAGGGTAGGAACACTGAAGCTTTCTTT
CDR3aa: CASSHRQGRNTEAFF
abundance: once
j_gene: TRBJ1-1
d_gene: TRBD1
v_gene: TRBV14

CDR3nt: TGTGCCAGTAGTATTTCGGGCCCGAACACTGAAGCTTTCTTT
CDR3aa: CASSISGPNTEAFF
abundance: .
j_gene: TRBJ1-1
d_gene: .
v_gene: TRBV19

CDR3nt: TGTGCCACCAGTGATTTGGTGCGGGGGGGCCACAATGAGCAGTTCTTC
CDR3aa: CATSDLVRGGHNEQFF
abundance: .
j_gene: TRBJ2-1
d_gene: TRBD2
v_gene: TRBV24-1